The source of this T cell receptor beta chain is a study of cytomegalovirus exposure and HLA in healthy donors. Primers included in the PCR were 60 Vbeta and 13 Jbeta primers. Produced via immunoSEQ multiplex PCR; TCRdb's table is partial and in-frame only. Found here are about 180,000 clones, 75% to 90% of them singletons; the top ten hold around 1.4%. V shed 5 bases, J shed 5 bases, and the junction held 9 bases outside the gene matches. The CDR3 spans 14 residues. CDR1 is LNHNV, CDR2 YYDKDF, per germline (reference sequence). The TCR was taken from a girl aged 5 to 17 in good health and CMV-seropositive. Sequenced: PBMCs. The rearrangement links TRBV15 to TRBJ2-7; 7 bases agree with TRBD1. CDR3 DNA sequence: TGTGCCACCAGCCCCCGGGACAGCAGCCACGAGCAGTACTTC. Translation: CATSPRDSSHEQYF. Based on the CDR3 plus reference TRBV15 and TRBJ2-7, the full variable domain is DAMVIQNPRYQVTQFGKPVTLSCSQTLNHNVMYWYQQKSSQAPKLLFHYYDKDFNNEADTPDNFQSRRPNTSFCFLDIRSPGLGDTAMYLCATSPRDSSHEQYFGPGTRLTVT.